This T cell receptor beta chain was found in a study of blood T cell repertoires in COVID-19. Turning to the study itself: The United States, Italy and Spain were the sources of the acute and convalescent COVID-19 samples.

Allocation to cohorts depended on clinical history reported by the participants. This clone has more than one count but fewer than ten. Original methodology: Using reference gene primer amplification, nucleated cell counts were estimated. Data came from immunoSEQ multiplex PCR; TCRdb stores just in-frame clones and leaves some out. D and trimming were read from the DNA, whereas the V and J calls and clone size are those reported in that table. The table records around 170,000 clones, less than 85% of them present only once. Trimming took off 4 bases at V and 4 bases at J, with 20 bases between the two ends. The CDR3 has 16 amino acids. In germline, CDR1 is PRHDT, CDR2 FYEKMQ (reference sequence).

The material sequenced was PBMCs or T cells enriched from blood (not recorded which). The receptor was derived from a man in his fifties or sixties who had recovered from COVID-19. This chain links TRBV13 with TRBJ2-7, with a tentative D call TRBD1 (7 bases). The CDR3 is CASSSEEGAFPYEQYF. Here the CDR3 DNA reads TGTGCCAGCAGCTCGGAGGAGGGGGCTTTCCCTTACGAGCAGTACTTC.